The 27 T cell receptor beta chains below come from one sample, sequenced in a study of blood T cell repertoires in COVID-19. TCRdb's table, derived via immunoSEQ multiplex PCR, lists solely in-frame clones and lacks some. The profile shows about 150,000 clones, about 86% of them singletons. The sequenced material came from PBMCs or T cells enriched from blood (not recorded which). These receptors originate from a man between 45 and 60 years old who had recovered from COVID-19.

This clone was seen only once. The chain employs TRBV4-2 and TRBJ1-1; D is unresolved. V was shortened by 6 bases and J by 6 bases, with 20 bases between the two germline ends. Germline V CDR1 and CDR2: LGHNA, YNFKEQ. The CDR3 is 15 amino acids. The CDR3 loop is CASRDRWGGIAEAFF. DNA of the CDR3: TGTGCCAGCAGAGACCGTTGGGGAGGGATCGCTGAAGCTTTCTTT.

The V call is TRBV18, the J call TRBJ2-1; the D gene is possibly TRBD1 (5 bases). V was clipped by 1 base and J by 5 bases, with 12 bases between them. Looked up from germline, CDR1 is KGHSH and CDR2 is LQKENI. The CDR3 has 15 residues. The CDR3 coding sequence is TGTGCCAGCTCACCACTAGGGGTCTCGAACAATGAGCAGTTCTTC. The encoded protein is CASSPLGVSNNEQFF.

V is TRBV5-1 and J is TRBJ2-1; perhaps TRBD1 as D (5 bases). Trimming stripped 4 bases from V and 0 bases from J, with 14 bases between. CDR3 length: 16 amino acids. The germline gives CDR1 SGHRS, CDR2 YFSETQ. CDR3 sequence: CASSPLGQNSYNEQFF. The CDR3 DNA follows: TGCGCCAGCAGCCCTCTAGGACAAAACTCCTACAATGAGCAGTTCTTC.

This chain joins TRBV3-1 (or the pseudogene TRBV3-2) and TRBJ1-2; D is perhaps TRBD1 (6 bases). The CDR3 is 14 residues long. V was cut by 4 bases and J by 4 bases, with 13 bases left in between. Germline values: CDR1 LGHDT, CDR2 YNNKEL (reference sequence). CDR3 coding DNA: TGTGCCAGCAGCCCTCGGGGGGGGCTCTATGGCTACACCTTC. Its translation: CASSPRGGLYGYTF.

The chain has TRBV30 and TRBJ2-5; the D gene is possibly TRBD2 (5 bases). Germline CDR1 reads GTSNPN; CDR2 reads SVGIG (reference sequence). This CDR3 contains 14 residues. Trimming took 0 bases from V and 4 from J, leaving 12 bases between them. The CDR3 loop reads CAWSVQFGGETQYF. The CDR3 coding sequence is TGTGCCTGGAGTGTACAGTTCGGAGGAGAGACCCAGTACTTC.

The chain has TRBV7-2 and TRBJ1-4, with a possible D match to TRBD1 (5 bases). The CDR3 loop spans 14 amino acids. The V and J ends lost 0 bases and 12 bases respectively, with 14 bases between them. Germline V lookup: CDR1 SGHTA, CDR2 FQGNSA. CDR3 loop: CASSLAREQGELFF. DNA of the CDR3: TGTGCCAGCAGCTTAGCCCGGGAGCAAGGGGAACTGTTTTTT.

The V and J genes are TRBV5-1 and TRBJ1-4, with 7 bases identical to TRBD1. Germline CDR1 is SGHRS and CDR2 is YFSETQ. J was trimmed by 4 bases and V by 1 base; bases with no gene match: 7. The CDR3 has 16 amino acids. This CDR3 reads CASSLTSGTVNEKLFF. The CDR3 bases are TGCGCCAGCAGCTTGACTTCCGGGACAGTTAATGAAAAACTGTTTTTT. The complete variable domain, with remaining parts taken from reference TRBV5-1 and TRBJ1-4, reads KAGVTQTPRYLIKTRGQQVTLSCSPISGHRSVSWYQQTPGQGLQFLFEYFSETQRNKGNFPGRFSGRQFSNSRSEMNVSTLELGDSALYLCASSLTSGTVNEKLFFGSGTQLSVL.

The chain combines TRBV4-1 with TRBJ2-7; 10 positions match TRBD1. The germline V gene encodes CDR1 MGHRA and CDR2 YSYEKL. J gave up 3 bases and V 0 bases, and 2 bases lay outside the gene matches. CDR3 size: 15 residues. The CDR3 region has the DNA TGCGCCAGCAGCCAAGAGGGACAGGGGATCTACGAGCAGTACTTC. Residues: CASSQEGQGIYEQYF.

This sequence joins TRBV6-1 and TRBJ1-1, with a possible D match to TRBD1 (5 bases). Germline V lookup: CDR1 MNHNS, CDR2 SASEGT. The V end lost 2 bases, the J end lost 11 bases, and 15 bases lay between the germline ends. This CDR3 spans 13 amino acids. The CDR3 loop is CASSEMGGLWAFF. The CDR3 DNA is TGTGCCAGCAGTGAAATGGGGGGTCTTTGGGCTTTCTTT.

The genes are TRBV6-5 and TRBJ2-7; TRBD1 matches 10 bases. Germline loops: CDR1 MNHEY, CDR2 SVGAGI. V was clipped by 7 bases and J by 6 bases; unmatched bases: 9. The CDR3 has 14 residues. This chain's CDR3 is CASNNRDRGGEQYF. CDR3 sequence (DNA): TGTGCCAGCAACAACCGGGACAGGGGCGGCGAGCAGTACTTC.

The chain couples TRBV3-1 (or the pseudogene TRBV3-2) to TRBJ1-1, with 8 bases matching TRBD1. The CDR3 runs 15 residues. Unmatched junction bases numbered 5, after V lost 3 bases and J lost 2 bases. The V gene's germline CDR1 is LGHDT and CDR2 YNNKEL (reference sequence). DNA for the CDR3: TGTGCCAGCAGCCACTTGGCAGGGGGCAACACTGAAGCTTTCTTT. It translates to CASSHLAGGNTEAFF.

The chain has TRBV30 and TRBJ2-4; TRBD1 matches at 9 bases. The CDR3 has 13 residues. Germline V gene data show CDR1 as GTSNPN and CDR2 as SVGIG (reference sequence). With 8 bases clipped from V and 3 bases from J, the junction kept 5 bases outside the gene matches. As DNA, the CDR3 is TGTGCCCACAGGGGGCAGGACAAAAACATTCAGTACTTC. Encoded protein: CAHRGQDKNIQYF.

The chain couples TRBV7-6 to TRBJ2-1, with 7 nucleotides matching TRBD1. V was pared by 2 bases and J by 4 bases, with 8 bases of the junction left unmatched. The CDR3 contains 16 residues. Germline V lookup: CDR1 SGHVS, CDR2 FNYEAQ. CDR3 residues: CASSLLQDRAYNEQFF. CDR3 nucleotides: TGTGCCAGCAGCTTACTCCAAGACAGGGCATACAATGAGCAGTTCTTC.

This chain joins TRBV27 and TRBJ1-6; 7 positions match TRBD1. V lost 5 bases and J lost 7; bases outside the gene matches: 8. The CDR3 is 15 residues long. The germline gives CDR1 MNHEY, CDR2 SMNVEV (reference sequence). Here the CDR3 reads CASSMTGWPNSPLHF. CDR3 in DNA: TGTGCCAGCAGTATGACAGGGTGGCCAAATTCACCCCTCCACTTT.

There are a few counts of this clone. V and J are TRBV6-6 and TRBJ2-1; 12 bases are a match to TRBD2. The germline V gene encodes CDR1 MNHNY and CDR2 SVGAGI (reference sequence). The CDR3 covers 17 residues. With V trimmed by 5 bases and J by 0 bases, 5 bases remained unmatched. The CDR3 DNA reads TGTGCCAGCAGTCTAGCGGGGGGGCAGCTCTCCTACAATGAGCAGTTCTTC. Amino acids: CASSLAGGQLSYNEQFF.

The chain joins TRBV6-5 to TRBJ1-3, with a possible D match to TRBD1 (5 bases). Trimming removed 4 bases at V and 2 bases at J, with 9 bases between. The germline V gene has CDR1 MNHEY and CDR2 SVGAGI. The CDR3 loop spans 14 amino acids. The DNA for the CDR3 is TGTGCCAGCAGTTCAGGGAACCCTGGAAACACCATATATTTT. It codes for CASSSGNPGNTIYF.

This clone was found once. The chain joins TRBV4-3 to TRBJ1-2; D uncertain. This CDR3 is 15 amino acids long. CDR1 and CDR2 (germline): LGHNA, YSLEER. The ends were cut back, 3 bases at V and 5 bases at J, with 16 bases in the middle. The CDR3 DNA sequence: TGCGCCAGCAGCCAGGCGGAACCTCCGGGATATGGCTACACCTTC. This translates into CASSQAEPPGYGYTF.

This chain connects TRBV7-2 to TRBJ1-4, with D possibly being TRBD1 (5 bases). The CDR3 is made up of 14 amino acids. Looked up from germline, CDR1 is SGHTA and CDR2 is FQGNSA. The ends were cut back, 6 bases at V and 4 bases at J, with 12 bases in the middle. The CDR3 here is CASRRSGVNEKLFF. The DNA of the CDR3 is TGTGCCAGCAGGCGATCGGGGGTTAATGAAAAACTGTTTTTT.

This sequence joins TRBV18 and TRBJ1-1; a weak D match, TRBD1 (5 bases). CDR1 is KGHSH and CDR2 is LQKENI in the germline V gene. V was cut by 6 bases and J by 2 bases, with 10 bases left in between. The CDR3 covers 13 residues. CDR3 protein: CASSAGPNTEAFF. CDR3 bases: TGTGCCAGCTCGGCGGGGCCCAACACTGAAGCTTTCTTT.

The V call is TRBV7-8, the J call TRBJ1-6; 7 bases map to TRBD1. V lost 4 bases and J lost 7; bases outside the gene matches: 16. From germline, CDR1 is SGHVS and CDR2 FQNEAQ. The CDR3 extends over 18 amino acids. This CDR3 reads CASSSRRSRDRENSPLHF. DNA of the CDR3: TGTGCCAGCAGCTCGCGAAGATCAAGAGACAGGGAGAATTCACCCCTCCACTTT.

The chain uses TRBV6-5 and TRBJ1-1; TRBD1 aligns across 7 bases. The V gene's germline CDR1 is MNHEY and CDR2 SVGAGI. Unmatched junction bases numbered 10, after V lost 6 bases and J lost 0 bases. The CDR3 sequence is 16 residues long. CDR3 in amino acids: CASRYTGARLNTEAFF. DNA for the CDR3: TGTGCCAGCAGATACACAGGGGCCCGCTTGAACACTGAAGCTTTCTTT.

V gene TRBV3-1 (or the pseudogene TRBV3-2) combines with J gene TRBJ2-2, with a possible D match to TRBD1 (5 bases). The CDR3 loop spans 15 amino acids. In germline, CDR1 is LGHDT, CDR2 YNNKEL (reference sequence). Deletions cut 3 bases from V and 5 bases from J, with 13 bases between. Here the CDR3 reads CASSQAQGRTGELFF. CDR3 coding DNA: TGTGCCAGCAGCCAGGCTCAGGGAAGGACCGGGGAGCTGTTTTTT.

J is TRBJ1-1 and V is TRBV5-1; 8 nucleotides agree with TRBD1. Germline V gene sequence: CDR1 SGHRS, CDR2 YFSETQ. This CDR3 spans 15 amino acids. J was trimmed by 5 bases and V by 5 bases; bases with no gene match: 11. The CDR3 DNA reads as TGCGCCAGCAGTCAGACCGGGACAGGAGGTACTGAAGCTTTCTTT. Its translation is CASSQTGTGGTEAFF.

This clone was seen a few times. The genes are TRBV19 and TRBJ1-2; 7 bases agree with TRBD1. The CDR3 is 15 residues long. Germline CDR1 and CDR2: LNHDA and SQIVND (reference sequence). Trimming removed 2 bases from V and 1 base from J; junction bases left unmatched: 4. The CDR3 sequence is CASSIIRGSNYGYTF. In nucleotides, the CDR3 is TGTGCCAGTAGTATAATCAGGGGGAGTAACTATGGCTACACCTTC.

The genes are TRBV7-6 and TRBJ2-7; 7 bases fit TRBD1. This CDR3 spans 15 amino acids. CDR1 and CDR2 from the germline V gene are SGHVS and FNYEAQ. V shed 0 bases and J 4 bases; nucleotides not matched to a gene: 6. In nucleotides, the CDR3 is TGTGCCAGCAGCTTAGCCCCGGGACAGCGATACGAGCAGTACTTC. This sequence encodes CASSLAPGQRYEQYF.

The chain has TRBV7-7 and TRBJ2-5, with 9 bases aligning to TRBD1. J was trimmed by 1 base and V by 2 bases; bases with no gene match: 5. The V gene's germline CDR1 is SSHAT and CDR2 FNYEAQ (reference sequence). The CDR3 totals 16 residues. The CDR3 spells CASSLRQGVVQETQYF. The DNA for the CDR3 is TGTGCCAGCAGCTTAAGACAGGGGGTCGTCCAAGAGACCCAGTACTTC.

The chain recombines TRBV12-3 or TRBV12-4 with TRBJ1-6; no definite D call. Trimming removed 3 bases from V and 9 bases from J, with 9 bases in between. The CDR3 covers 13 residues. The CDR3 nucleotides read TGTGCCAGCAGTTTCGAGGGCGGTTCACCCCTCCACTTT. This translates into CASSFEGGSPLHF.